These T cell receptor beta chains were read from a single sample in a study of blood T cells in healthy people across ages. MiXCR was run by TCRdb on the 5' RACE reads, yielding one entry per CDR3 protein. The sample includes fewer than 800,000 distinct CDR3 sequences, about 32% of them seen just once. The sequencing input was blood. The receptor source for this set is a woman over 75 in good health. Each CDR3 is given with its conserved first and last residue. The D gene is left open where the match is weak. Size is omitted from some rows. Given values are once, few, many or a class for expanded clones.

NA,TRBJ2-3,TRBD2,TRBV12-3/TRBV12-4,TGTGCCAGCAGTTTGACTAGCGACAGCACAGATACGCAGTATTTT,CASSLTSDSTDTQYF
many,TRBJ1-6,NA,TRBV20-1,TGCAGTGCTGAGGACAGAGTCGATAATTCACCCCTCCACTTT,CSAEDRVDNSPLHF
many,TRBJ2-5,NA,TRBV6-6,TGTGCCAGCAGTTACGCATTTCAAGAGACCCAGTACTTC,CASSYAFQETQYF
few,TRBJ2-2,NA,TRBV6-2/TRBV6-3,TGTGCCAGCAGTGACAGACCCTTGGGTATGATCGCCGGGGAGCTGTTTTTT,CASSDRPLGMIAGELFF
many,TRBJ2-1,NA,TRBV6-6,TGTGCCAGCAGTACCGAGCTCGGAGTCAACGAGCAGTTCTTC,CASSTELGVNEQFF
many,TRBJ2-1,TRBD1,TRBV7-2,TGTGCCAGCAGCTTCAGGGGGCGCATCGATGAGCAGTTCTTC,CASSFRGRIDEQFF
NA,TRBJ2-3,NA,TRBV5-5,TGTGCCAGCAGCTTGTTCCAGGGAAGAGATACGCAGTATTTT,CASSLFQGRDTQYF
few,TRBJ2-6,NA,TRBV2,TGTGCCAGCAAGATTTTAATCTCTGGGGCCAACGTCCTGACTTTC,CASKILISGANVLTF
many,TRBJ1-5,NA,TRBV5-1,TGCGCCAGCCGACAGAATAGCAATCAGCCCCAGCATTTT,CASRQNSNQPQHF
NA,TRBJ2-1,NA,TRBV5-6,TGTGCCAGCAGCTTGAACCGGGACCGCTACGAGCAGTTCTTC,CASSLNRDRYEQFF
NA,TRBJ2-7,NA,TRBV6-5,TGTGCCAGCAGGTTCGACTCCTACAATGAGCAGTACTTC,CASRFDSYNEQYF